These 3 T cell receptor beta chains share one sample of origin, sequenced in a study of OX40 agonist ivuxolimab in advanced cancers. The assay was immunoSEQ multiplex PCR, and TCRdb's table has in-frame clones only and misses some. The data contain about 69,000 clones, about four fifths of them seen just once; the ten biggest clones take up 2% to 2.5%. This specimen was CD4+ or CD8+ T cells sorted from blood, taken in a trial of the OX40 agonist ivuxolimab. Every receptor here comes from an adult with an advanced solid tumor such as melanoma, head and neck, liver or kidney cancer.

The chain carries TRBV19 and TRBJ2-3, with D uncertain. Trimming took 6 bases from V and 1 from J, leaving 8 bases between them. The germline V gene encodes CDR1 LNHDA and CDR2 SQIVND (reference sequence). The CDR3 contains 13 residues. In DNA form, the CDR3 reads TGTGCCAGTAGCCCAACAGGCACAGATACGCAGTATTTT. Encoded protein: CASSPTGTDTQYF.

The rearrangement uses TRBV2 and TRBJ2-1, with D uncertain. CDR3 length: 15 amino acids. Germline V CDR1 and CDR2: SNHLY, FYNNEI. Trimming left V 4 bases short and J 0 bases short, with 10 bases between. The CDR3 nucleotides read TGTGCCAGCAGTGGTCGCACGATCTCCTACAATGAGCAGTTCTTC. Translation gives CASSGRTISYNEQFF.

In this sample, this clone is medium-sized (0.01 to 0.1%). This chain connects TRBV5-1 to TRBJ2-3; 8 nucleotides agree with TRBD2. The germline CDR1 and CDR2 sequences are SGHRS and YFSETQ. V lost 1 base, J lost 3 bases, and 4 bases stayed unmatched. The CDR3 is 15 amino acids. CDR3 DNA sequence: TGCGCCAGCAGCTTGATGGGGACTAGTACAGATACGCAGTATTTT. The encoded protein is CASSLMGTSTDTQYF.